The source of this T cell receptor beta chain is a study of T cell repertoires in cytomegalovirus infection (dated by TCRdb to between 2018 and 2020). About the study as a whole: Recently identified HLA-C-restricted CMV epitopes, whose presentation resists viral immunomodulation, were targeted by peptide stimulations together with well-studied HLA-B-restricted epitopes. The HLA type of each donor mattered for the analysis, because public TCR beta signatures pointed to carriage of CMV infection along with the matching HLA type. Beyond this particular receptor, the publication reports: The ex vivo response was dominated by HLA-C-restricted CMV-specific TCR beta clonotypes, and the single most frequent clonotype in two of eight donors was supplied by these HLA-C-restricted clonotypes. Carriers of CMV infection plus the relevant HLA type were discriminated by the cumulative frequency of public TCR beta family members in the study cohort and in an independent roughly 380-donor cohort.

In regard to this clonotype: This receptor's antigen is unknown. No clone much larger than this one lies a single base away; base qualities are absent.

TCRdb lists the instrument as Illumina HiSeq 1500. The public sequencing data were trimmed at Q25 with fastp and processed into clonotypes with MiXCR by TCRdb, which kept only in-frame beta chains. Every CDR3 protein is listed once, alongside the most common genes and DNA of its rows. The sample table lists roughly 920,000 distinct CDR3 sequences, around 30% of them with a count of one. Of the sample, 11% to 15% falls within the top ten clones. Trimming at the junction amounts to 7 bases on V and 7 bases on J, and the germline ends lie 22 bases apart. Per the germline V gene, MNHGY is the CDR1 and SAAAGT is the CDR2. The CDR3 spans 15 residues, from the cysteine through the phenylalanine. CDR3 DNA only is kept here, 45 bases in frame from base 1. In light of the paper, this sample's treatment or condition label describes: in vitro stimulation with specific CMV peptide epitopes to enrich CMV-specific T cells.

This sample comprised cultured CD8+ T cells from PBMCs, obtained from culture after CMV antigen stimulation. This receptor was identified in a human donor in good health (CMV status not recorded). Some clones in this sample may be carry-over from other donors' samples. The sequence joins TRBV6-8 to TRBJ2-5, with the D assignment possibly TRBD1 or TRBD2, given 7 matching bases for each. CDR3 sequence: CASNYRQGGVGTQYF. The bases read TGTGCCAGCAACTACCGGCAGGGGGGGGTTGGGACCCAGTACTTC.